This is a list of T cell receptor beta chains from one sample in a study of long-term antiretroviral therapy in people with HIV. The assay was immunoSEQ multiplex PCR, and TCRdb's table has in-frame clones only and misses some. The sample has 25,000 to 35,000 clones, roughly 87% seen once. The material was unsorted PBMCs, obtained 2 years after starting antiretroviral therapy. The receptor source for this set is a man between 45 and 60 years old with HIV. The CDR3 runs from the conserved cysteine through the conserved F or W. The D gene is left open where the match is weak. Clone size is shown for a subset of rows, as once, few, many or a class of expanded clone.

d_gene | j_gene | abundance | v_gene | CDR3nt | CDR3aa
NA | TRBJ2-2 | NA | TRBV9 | TGTGCCAGCAGCGTTCAGAACACCGGGGAGCTGTTTTTT | CASSVQNTGELFF
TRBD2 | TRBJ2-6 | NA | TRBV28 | TGTGCCAGCACCTCCGGGGGGTCTGGGGCCAACGTCCTGACTTTC | CASTSGGSGANVLTF
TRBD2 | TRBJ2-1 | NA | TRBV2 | TGTGCCAGCAGTTCATGGACTAGTGCCTCCTACAATGAGCAGTTCTTC | CASSSWTSASYNEQFF
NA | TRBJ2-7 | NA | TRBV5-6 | TGTGCCAGCAGCTTGAATACAGGGCTCTCCTACGAGCAGTACTTC | CASSLNTGLSYEQYF
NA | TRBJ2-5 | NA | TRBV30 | TGTGCCTGGTCCGAAGGAGGGATAGAGACCCAGTACTTC | CAWSEGGIETQYF
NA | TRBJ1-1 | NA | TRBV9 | TGTGCCAGCAGCGTAACCTTCTCGGGGGGGAGCACTGAAGCTTTCTTT | CASSVTFSGGSTEAFF
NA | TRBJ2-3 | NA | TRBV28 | TGTGCCAGCAGGGGATCAGTCCCCAGCACAGATACGCAGTATTTT | CASRGSVPSTDTQYF
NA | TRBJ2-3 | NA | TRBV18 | TGTGCCAGCTCACCACGGGGGGGGCGCACAGATACGCAGTATTTT | CASSPRGGRTDTQYF
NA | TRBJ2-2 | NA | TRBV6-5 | TGTGCCAGCAGTTATGACCGGCGGACCGGGGAGCTGTTTTTT | CASSYDRRTGELFF
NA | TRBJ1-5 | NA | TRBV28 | TGTGCCAGCAGTTCAGGGTACAATCAGCCCCAGCATTTT | CASSSGYNQPQHF
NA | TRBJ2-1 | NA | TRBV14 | TGTGCCAGCAGCCAACAGGGATACAATGAGCAGTTCTTC | CASSQQGYNEQFF
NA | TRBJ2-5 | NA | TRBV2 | TGTGCCAGCAGTGAGGGGGAGACCCAGTACTTC | CASSEGETQYF
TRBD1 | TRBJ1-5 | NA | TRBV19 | TGTGCCTCTAGTATTAACAGGGGTAGCAATCAGCCCCAGCATTTT | CASSINRGSNQPQHF
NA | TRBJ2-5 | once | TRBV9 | TGTGCCAGCAGCGACCGACAGCAAGAGACCCAGTACTTC | CASSDRQQETQYF
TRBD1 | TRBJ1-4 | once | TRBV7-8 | TGTGCCAGCAGCCTACAGGGGGAAGGGGTCGGAGAAAAACTGTTTTTT | CASSLQGEGVGEKLFF
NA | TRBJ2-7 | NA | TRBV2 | TGTGCCAGCATAGGTCCAACACTGCTCTCCTACGAGCAGTACTTC | CASIGPTLLSYEQYF
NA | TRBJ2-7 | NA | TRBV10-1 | TGCGCCCCTATCGGGCGGACAGTCTTCGAGCAGTACTTC | CAPIGRTVFEQYF
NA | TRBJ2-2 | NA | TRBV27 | TGTGCCAGCAGTCTCAGGACGAACACCGGGGAGCTGTTTTTT | CASSLRTNTGELFF
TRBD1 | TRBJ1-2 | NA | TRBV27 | TGTGCCAGCAGCTCGACAGGGGTATCCTATGGCTACACCTTC | CASSSTGVSYGYTF
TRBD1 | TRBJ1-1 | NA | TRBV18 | TGTGCCAGCTCACGAGACAGGGGGTTGAACACTGAAGCTTTCTTT | CASSRDRGLNTEAFF
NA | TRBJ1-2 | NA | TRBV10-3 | TGTGCCACCTACAGCGGCGCAGGCTCTAACTATGGCTACACCTTC | CATYSGAGSNYGYTF
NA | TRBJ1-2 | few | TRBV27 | TGTGCCATTAGTGGTTATGGCTACACCTTC | CAISGYGYTF
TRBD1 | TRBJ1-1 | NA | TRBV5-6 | TGTGCCAGCAGCATTGACAGGGGCCTTATGAACACTGAAGCTTTCTTT | CASSIDRGLMNTEAFF
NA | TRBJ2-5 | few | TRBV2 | TGTGCCAGCAGTGGGGAAAGTGGGACTGGCGAGACCCAGTACTTC | CASSGESGTGETQYF
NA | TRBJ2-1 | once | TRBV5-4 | TGCGCCAGCAGCCGCCTGACCGTCCATGAGCAGTTCTTC | CASSRLTVHEQFF
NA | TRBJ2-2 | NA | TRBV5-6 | TGTGCCAGCAGCTTTCGAGGGGGCACCGGGGAGCTGTTTTTT | CASSFRGGTGELFF
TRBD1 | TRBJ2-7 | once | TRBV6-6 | TGTGCCAGCAGTTATTCGGGACAGGGCTACGAGCAGTACTTC | CASSYSGQGYEQYF
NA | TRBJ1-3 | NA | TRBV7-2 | TGTGCCAGCAGCTTATCGGGGGCGACTGGAAACACCATATATTTT | CASSLSGATGNTIYF
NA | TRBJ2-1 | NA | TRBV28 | TGTGCCAGCAGTGGAACCCGGGACGTCTCCTACAATGAGCAGTTCTTC | CASSGTRDVSYNEQFF
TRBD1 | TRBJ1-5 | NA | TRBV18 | TGTGCCAGCTCACGAAAGACAGGGGGCGGTCAGCCCCAGCATTTT | CASSRKTGGGQPQHF
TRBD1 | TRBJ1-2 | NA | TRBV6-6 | TGTGCCAGCAGTCCACAGGGGGCGGGTGGCTACACCTTC | CASSPQGAGGYTF
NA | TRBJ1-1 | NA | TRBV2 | TGTGCCAGCAGCATTAGCTCTGAAGCTTTCTTT | CASSISSEAFF
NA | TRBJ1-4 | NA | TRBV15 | TGTGCCACCAGCAGAGGACCTGGGGACGCCCGAGGCGAAAAACTGTTTTTT | CATSRGPGDARGEKLFF
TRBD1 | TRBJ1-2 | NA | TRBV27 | TGTGCCAGCAGTTCCGGGACAGGGGAGTTCAATGGCTACACCTTC | CASSSGTGEFNGYTF
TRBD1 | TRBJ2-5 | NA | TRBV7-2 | TGTGCCAGCAGCTCCGGACAGGGCTACCAAGAGACCCAGTACTTC | CASSSGQGYQETQYF
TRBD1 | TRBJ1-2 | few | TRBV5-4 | TGTGCCAGCAGCTTGGTCGGGACAGGGGGCTATGGCTACACCTTC | CASSLVGTGGYGYTF
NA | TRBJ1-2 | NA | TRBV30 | TGTGCCTGGAGTGCCTGGAGGGGTGGCTACACCTTC | CAWSAWRGGYTF
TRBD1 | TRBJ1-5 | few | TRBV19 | TGTGCCAGTGACAGGGGAGGGGCCCAGCCCCAGCATTTT | CASDRGGAQPQHF
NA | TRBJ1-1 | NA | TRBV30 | TGTGCCTGGAAGCGTGTAGTAAACACTGAAGCTTTCTTT | CAWKRVVNTEAFF
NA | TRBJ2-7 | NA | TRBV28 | TGTGCCAGCAGTTCTCCCCATGGGACGGACAATTACGAGCAGTACTTC | CASSSPHGTDNYEQYF
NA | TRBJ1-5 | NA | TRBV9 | TGTGCCAGCAGCGTTGGGGCTTTGGGCAATCAGCCCCAGCATTTT | CASSVGALGNQPQHF
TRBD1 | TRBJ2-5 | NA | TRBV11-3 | TGTGCCAGCAGCGTCCGACAGGGAAGTGGTCAAGAGACCCAGTACTTC | CASSVRQGSGQETQYF
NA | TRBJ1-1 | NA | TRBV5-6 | TGTGCCAGCAGCGGGACACAGGGCTTGGCTTTCTTT | CASSGTQGLAFF
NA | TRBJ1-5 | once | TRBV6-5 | TGTGCCAGCAGTCGCGCCGGCATGAGGGATCAGCCCCAGCATTTT | CASSRAGMRDQPQHF
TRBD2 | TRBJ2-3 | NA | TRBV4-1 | TGCGCCAGCAGCCATTACCTAGCGGGGTCCGTGGCTACGCAGTATTTT | CASSHYLAGSVATQYF
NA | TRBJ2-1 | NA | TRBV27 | TGTGCCAGCAGTTATAAAGTCTGGCAGGGGTGGAATGAGCAGTTCTTC | CASSYKVWQGWNEQFF
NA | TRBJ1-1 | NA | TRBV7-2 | TGTGCCAGCAGCTTAGCGCAGGACAGCCTTGAAGCTTTCTTT | CASSLAQDSLEAFF
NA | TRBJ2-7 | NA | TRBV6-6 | TGTGCCAGCAGTACCCGGGACGTCAAGTACGAGCAGTACTTC | CASSTRDVKYEQYF
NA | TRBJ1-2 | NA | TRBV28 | TGTGCCAGCAGCTGGACAGAGTATGGCTACACCTTC | CASSWTEYGYTF
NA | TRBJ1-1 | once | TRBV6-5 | TGTGCCAGCAGTTACTCCACCCACATGACTGAAGCTTTCTTT | CASSYSTHMTEAFF
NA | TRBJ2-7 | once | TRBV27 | TGTGCCAGCAGTTTATCGGCAGGAGCCTACGAGCAGTACTTC | CASSLSAGAYEQYF